This entry lists 19 T cell receptor beta chains sequenced from one sample in a study of T cell responses to AZD1222 COVID-19 vaccine. Sequencing used immunoSEQ multiplex PCR; TCRdb keeps in-frame clones, though not all of them. The data show more than 50,000 clones, around nine tenths seen once. The sample consisted of peripheral blood, taken on day 0 of AZD1222 vaccination. These receptors all stem from an adult in good health.

The V and J genes are TRBV9 and TRBJ2-2, with 10 nucleotides matching TRBD1. The CDR3 covers 18 residues. Germline loops: CDR1 SGDLS, CDR2 YYNGEE. Unmatched junction bases numbered 11, after V lost 3 bases and J lost 3 bases. DNA for the CDR3: TGTGCCAGCAGCGCAACCGGGACAGGGGCACTCTACACCGGGGAGCTGTTTTTT. Protein: CASSATGTGALYTGELFF.

The chain is built from TRBV30 and TRBJ1-1; 8 bases line up with TRBD1. The V gene end was trimmed by 4 bases and the J gene end by 5 bases; junction bases not matched to a gene: 12. There are 15 residues in the CDR3. CDR1 and CDR2 from the germline V gene are GTSNPN and SVGIG (reference sequence). The CDR3 bases are TGTGCCTGGAATAGCGGTCAGGGGGCGGGGACTGAAGCTTTCTTT. This translates into CAWNSGQGAGTEAFF.

The chain recombines TRBV6-1 with TRBJ1-3, with D unresolved. This CDR3 has 15 amino acids. The V end lost 1 base, the J end lost 0 bases, and 7 bases lay between the germline ends. In germline, CDR1 is MNHNS, CDR2 SASEGT. The CDR3 DNA is TGTGCCAGCAGTGAAGTAGTCGTCTCTGGAAACACCATATATTTT. It yields the protein CASSEVVVSGNTIYF.

The chain recombines TRBV28 with TRBJ1-2, with 7 bases fitting TRBD1. This CDR3 is 14 amino acids long. The germline V gene encodes CDR1 MDHEN and CDR2 SYDVKM. The junction had 10 bases not matched to a gene; V was cut back by 4 bases and J by 8 bases. CDR3: CASSSRRQGGGYTF. DNA for the CDR3: TGTGCCAGCAGTTCCCGTCGACAGGGCGGGGGCTACACCTTC.

The V gene is TRBV6-2 or TRBV6-3, the J gene TRBJ1-5; D unresolved. The V and J ends lost 0 bases and 7 bases respectively, with 4 bases between them. The length of the CDR3 is 12 residues. Germline V gene data show CDR1 as MNHEY and CDR2 as SVGEGT. CDR3 in DNA: TGTGCCAGCAGTTACTCCCCGCAGCCCCAGCATTTT. Encoded protein: CASSYSPQPQHF.

This clone was found once. The chain links TRBV19 to TRBJ2-2, with 12 nucleotides matching TRBD1. CDR3 length: 16 amino acids. V shed 6 bases and J 7 bases; nucleotides not matched to a gene: 9. Germline CDR1 and CDR2: LNHDA and SQIVND (reference sequence). CDR3 region: CASRPGQGAFDGELFF. DNA of the CDR3: TGTGCCAGTAGACCGGGACAGGGGGCCTTCGACGGGGAGCTGTTTTTT.

This clone has just a few counts. V and J are TRBV6-5 and TRBJ1-4, with D uncertain. This CDR3 contains 14 residues. Germline V CDR1 and CDR2: MNHEY, SVGAGI. The germline V and J ends were trimmed by 6 bases and 0 bases, with 8 bases remaining between them. The CDR3 loop is CASSSRTTNEKLFF. The CDR3 DNA reads TGTGCCAGCAGCTCCAGAACAACTAATGAAAAACTGTTTTTT.

The V gene is TRBV5-1, the J gene TRBJ1-5; D possibly corresponds to TRBD1 (5 bases). V lost 4 bases, J lost 5 bases, and 10 bases lay in between. The CDR3 sequence is 13 residues long. In germline, CDR1 is SGHRS, CDR2 YFSETQ. The CDR3 nucleotides read TGCGCCAGCAGCCGGGACGCCGATCAGCCCCAGCATTTT. It codes for CASSRDADQPQHF. The whole variable domain, filled in from reference TRBV5-1 and TRBJ1-5, reads KAGVTQTPRYLIKTRGQQVTLSCSPISGHRSVSWYQQTPGQGLQFLFEYFSETQRNKGNFPGRFSGRQFSNSRSEMNVSTLELGDSALYLCASSRDADQPQHFGDGTRLSIL.

This clone was recorded once. The chain is built from TRBV19 and TRBJ1-5; TRBD1 matches 7 bases. The CDR3 is 14 amino acids. Germline-derived CDR1 and CDR2 are LNHDA and SQIVND (reference sequence). J lost 6 bases, V lost 3 bases, and 5 bases had no gene match. Written as DNA, the CDR3 is TGTGCCAGTAGTATCGACAGGGACCCTCAGCCCCAGCATTTT. Encoded protein: CASSIDRDPQPQHF.

In this sample, this clone turned up once. The chain couples TRBV2 to TRBJ1-4; D gene unclear. Trimming stripped 5 bases from V and 0 bases from J, with 7 bases between. The germline V gene has CDR1 SNHLY and CDR2 FYNNEI. This CDR3 has 14 amino acids. The CDR3 nucleotides are TGTGCCAGCAGTTACACTGCAACTAATGAAAAACTGTTTTTT. It yields the protein CASSYTATNEKLFF.

The gene calls are TRBV11-2 and TRBJ1-6; 7 bases fit TRBD1. The CDR3 length is 14 residues. Germline trimming cut 4 bases from V and 4 bases from J; bases unmatched to any gene: 1. Germline-derived CDR1 and CDR2 are SGHAT and FQNNGV. The DNA for the CDR3 is TGTGCCAGCAGCTGGACAGGTTATAATTCACCCCTCCACTTT. Amino acid sequence: CASSWTGYNSPLHF.

This chain connects TRBV7-9 to TRBJ2-2, with 11 bases aligning to TRBD1. Germline V gene sequence: CDR1 SEHNR, CDR2 FQNEAQ (reference sequence). J lost 4 bases, V lost 6 bases, and 10 bases had no gene match. This CDR3 has 17 residues. The CDR3 bases are TGTGCCAGCAGGGAAGGGACAGGGGGAGTCCTCACCGGGGAGCTGTTTTTT. Protein: CASREGTGGVLTGELFF.

The chain carries TRBV3-1 (or the pseudogene TRBV3-2) and TRBJ2-7; possibly TRBD2 for D (6 bases). This CDR3 region has 14 residues. The V end lost 7 bases, the J end lost 3 bases, and 16 bases lay between the germline ends. The germline gives CDR1 LGHDT, CDR2 YNNKEL (reference sequence). The CDR3 DNA reads TGTGCCAGCATGGGGAGCGGGTCCGTCTACGAGCAGTACTTC. It codes for CASMGSGSVYEQYF.

In this sample, this clone turned up once. V usage is TRBV5-1 and J usage is TRBJ2-7; a possible D gene is TRBD2 (6 bases). Germline CDR1 and CDR2: SGHRS and YFSETQ. The CDR3 covers 14 residues. Trimming took off 3 bases at V and 2 bases at J, with 12 bases between the two ends. The CDR3 is CASSWGTPAYEQYF. The CDR3 DNA follows: TGCGCCAGCAGCTGGGGGACTCCTGCCTACGAGCAGTACTTC.

V is TRBV28 and J is TRBJ1-2, with TRBD1 matching over 7 bases. Germline loops: CDR1 MDHEN, CDR2 SYDVKM. V gave up 5 bases and J gave up 2 bases; unmatched junction bases: 14. The CDR3 totals 17 residues. CDR3 DNA sequence: TGTGCCAGCAGTAGTAAGGGACAGAAATTACCGAACTATGGCTACACCTTC. It translates to CASSSKGQKLPNYGYTF.

V gene TRBV4-1 combines with J gene TRBJ1-1; 9 bases agree with TRBD1. This CDR3 has 15 amino acids. V shed 4 bases, J shed 7 bases, and the junction held 10 bases outside the gene matches. Germline V gives CDR1 MGHRA, CDR2 YSYEKL. In nucleotides, the CDR3 is TGCGCCAGCAGCCGGCCTAACAGGGGGCAAAATGAAGCTTTCTTT. It encodes CASSRPNRGQNEAFF.

In this sample, this clone turned up once. This chain links TRBV29-1 with TRBJ2-3; 7 bases align to TRBD1. There are 14 residues in the CDR3. Trimming cost V 4 bases and J 1 base; bases outside gene matches: 5. Germline V CDR1 and CDR2: SQVTM, ANQGSEA. CDR3 in amino acids: CSVGGQIRTDTQYF. CDR3 DNA sequence: TGCAGCGTTGGGGGACAGATACGCACAGATACGCAGTATTTT.

The rearrangement uses TRBV14 and TRBJ1-6, with D hard to call. Germline V CDR1 and CDR2: SGHDN, FVKESK. The ends were cut back, 4 bases at V and 6 bases at J, with 16 bases in the middle. The CDR3 spans 16 residues. CDR3 region: CASSPTGAVSNSPLHF. CDR3 nucleotide sequence: TGTGCCAGCAGCCCCACGGGTGCCGTTTCTAATTCACCCCTCCACTTT.

The chain recombines TRBV7-2 with TRBJ1-1; D gene uncertain. The CDR3 has 13 amino acids. V was pared by 2 bases and J by 0 bases, with 4 bases between. The germline CDR1 and CDR2 sequences are SGHTA and FQGNSA. The CDR3 loop is CASSLYMNTEAFF. DNA for the CDR3: TGTGCCAGCAGCTTATATATGAACACTGAAGCTTTCTTT.